This T cell receptor beta chain is drawn from a study of T cells after posttransplantation cyclophosphamide. Points from the study as a whole: Later blood repertoires were often dominated by clones from the donor CD8+ memory compartment. Blood and skin or GI T cell repertoires showed limited TRB overlap. TRB clonality was highly associated with recipient CMV seropositivity and reactivation.

This clone is labeled as medium-sized. Antigen: not known. Measured with immunoSEQ multiplex PCR; TCRdb has only the in-frame clones, and not every one. This table holds 7,500 or so clones with no singletons; the top ten claim around 6.2%. Cyclophosphamide on days +3 and +4 followed busulfan-fludarabine conditioning and a marrow graft. This CDR3 has 15 residues. CDR1 is SGHNT and CDR2 is YYREEE in the germline V gene (reference sequence). Trimming cost V 3 bases and J 4 bases; bases outside gene matches: 4. This TCR came from a female patient aged 50-65 years who received an allogeneic stem cell transplant from an unrelated donor, was CMV-positive, and had acute GVHD only. Some of the T cells may derive from the graft donor. The chain uses TRBV5-4 and TRBJ2-5; 12 nucleotides align to TRBD2. The specimen was PBMCs, collected after allogeneic stem cell transplant with posttransplant cyclophosphamide. The CDR3 reads CASSSATSGRETQYF. The CDR3 bases are TGTGCCAGCAGCTCGGCGACTAGCGGGAGAGAGACCCAGTACTTC.